This paragraph reports one TCR beta chain. The source of the sample is a study of blood T cell repertoires in COVID-19. Study context: Some COVID-19 samples were acute and others convalescent; all came from the United States, Italy and Spain.

The CDR3 has 16 amino acids. How the authors handled the data: Reference gene primer amplification gave nucleated cell count estimates. Libraries were prepared by immunoSEQ multiplex PCR; TCRdb keeps only in-frame clonotypes and omits some of them. V, J and clone size are taken as reported in that table, and D and trimming were inferred from the DNA itself. The data contain some 380,000 clones, roughly 80% of them seen just once; the ten biggest clones take up roughly 1.1%. The source of this sequence is a human donor with acute or convalescent COVID-19. The donor label of this sample is uncertain. The chain combines TRBV21-1 with TRBJ1-2; the listed D gene, TRBD1, was not tested against the DNA. TRBV21-1 is classified as a pseudogene. Sequencing was done on a sample of peripheral blood. CDR3 region: CASSKVGTLANYGYTF. CDR3 nucleotides: TGTGCCAGCAGCAAAGTCGGGACACTAGCTAACTATGGCTACACCTTC.